Sequencing of this T cell receptor beta chain was carried out in a study of cytomegalovirus exposure and HLA in healthy donors. Use of 60 Vbeta and 13 Jbeta primers characterized the PCR. Some clones are missing from TCRdb's copy, which holds only in-frame ones; the method was immunoSEQ multiplex PCR. The profile shows over 110,000 clones, approximately 80% of them singletons. Germline V CDR1 and CDR2: SGHTA, FQGNSA. V shed 2 bases, J shed 1 base, and the junction held 11 bases outside the gene matches. The CDR3 has 19 amino acids. The TCR originated in a male donor in good health and CMV-seronegative. The V call is TRBV7-2, the J call TRBJ2-2, with TRBD2 matching over 9 bases. The sequenced material came from PBMCs. This CDR3 is CASSLLSLAGVRNTGELFF. As DNA, the CDR3 is TGTGCCAGCAGCTTACTATCCTTAGCGGGAGTTAGGAACACCGGGGAGCTGTTTTTT.